This is a list of T cell receptor beta chains from one sample in a study of blood T cell repertoires in COVID-19. The table came from immunoSEQ multiplex PCR; TCRdb's copy has only in-frame clones and leaves some out. The sample lists 350,000 to 450,000 clones; 70% to 90% were seen once. Sequencing used PBMCs or T cells enriched from blood (not recorded which). The receptor set was obtained from a woman under 30 who had been exposed to COVID-19. Both conserved end residues are part of each CDR3. The D gene is left open where the match is weak. Clone size is given for some rows only: seen once, a few or many times, or a class if the clone is expanded.

d_gene	j_gene	v_gene	abundance	CDR3nt	CDR3aa
NA	TRBJ2-7	TRBV2	NA	TGTGCCAGTGATGACAGTCGCTCCTACGAGCAGTACTTC	CASDDSRSYEQYF
NA	TRBJ1-5	TRBV28	NA	TGTGCCAGCAGCTCAGACAGGCCCACAATAGATCAGCCCCAGCATTTT	CASSSDRPTIDQPQHF
TRBD1	TRBJ1-1	TRBV3-1/TRBV3-2	NA	TGTGCCAGCAGCCCTCGGGACAGGCCGGGCACTGAAGCTTTCTTT	CASSPRDRPGTEAFF
NA	TRBJ1-2	TRBV28	NA	TGTGCCAGCCTCACAGGGTCCAACACGTACAACTATGGCTACACCTTC	CASLTGSNTYNYGYTF
NA	TRBJ2-5	TRBV5-1	NA	TGCGCCAGCAGCTTGATCCCCGAAGAGACCCAGTACTTC	CASSLIPEETQYF
NA	TRBJ1-1	TRBV28	NA	TGTGCCAGCAGTACTACGGGACATCAGAACACTGAAGCTTTCTTT	CASSTTGHQNTEAFF
TRBD1	TRBJ1-6	TRBV4-3	NA	TGCGCCAGCAGCCAAGCCCGGGACAGGTATAATTCACCCCTCCACTTT	CASSQARDRYNSPLHF
TRBD1	TRBJ1-5	TRBV6-5	once	TGTGCCAGCAGACCCTCGACAGGGAAGAATCAGCCCCAGCATTTT	CASRPSTGKNQPQHF
TRBD1	TRBJ1-5	TRBV19	NA	TGTGCCAGTAGGCGGGACAGGGATCAGCCCCAGCATTTT	CASRRDRDQPQHF
NA	TRBJ2-3	TRBV5-5	NA	TGTGCCAGCAGCTCGACCAACTTAGCGATCGAGATAGACACAGATACGCAGTATTTT	CASSSTNLAIEIDTDTQYF
TRBD2	TRBJ2-1	TRBV19	NA	TGTGCCAGTACCCCATGGGCTAGCGGGGGCCTAGGGGGCTACAATGAGCAGTTCTTC	CASTPWASGGLGGYNEQFF
TRBD2	TRBJ2-5	TRBV11-2	NA	TGTGCCAGCAGCTTATCAGCGGGAGTACAAGAGACCCAGTACTTC	CASSLSAGVQETQYF
NA	TRBJ1-3	TRBV7-9	NA	TGTGCCAGCAGCTTAGCGGGACTTGGAAACACCATATATTTT	CASSLAGLGNTIYF
NA	TRBJ2-2	TRBV7-6	NA	TGTGCCAGCAGCGCTGGGACATCCAGGTGGGACGGGGAGCTGTTTTTT	CASSAGTSRWDGELFF
NA	TRBJ1-1	TRBV7-9	NA	TGTGCCAGCAGCCACCCGATTGGCAGCGCTGAAGCTTTCTTT	CASSHPIGSAEAFF
TRBD1	TRBJ1-6	TRBV10-2	NA	TGCGCCAGCAGAAGACAGGGAGATTCACCCCTCCACTTT	CASRRQGDSPLHF
TRBD1	TRBJ1-6	TRBV25-1	NA	TGTGCCAGCACTACCACAGACAGGGAATCACCCCTCCACTTT	CASTTTDRESPLHF
TRBD1	TRBJ1-1	TRBV29-1	NA	TGCAGCGCATCGGACAGGGGGAACACTGAAGCTTTCTTT	CSASDRGNTEAFF
NA	TRBJ2-3	TRBV5-1	NA	TGCGCCAGCAGCTTGGGTCACTACACAGATACGCAGTATTTT	CASSLGHYTDTQYF
NA	TRBJ2-7	TRBV10-3	NA	TGTGCCAATTGGGGGGACGAGCAGTACTTC	CANWGDEQYF
TRBD1	TRBJ1-1	TRBV5-1	NA	TGCGCCAGCAGCTTGGGGGCAACAGGGGCCGTGAACACTGAAGCTTTCTTT	CASSLGATGAVNTEAFF
NA	TRBJ2-7	TRBV5-1	NA	TGCGCCAGCAGCTTGGAAGGAGGGCAGTTGGGCTTC	CASSLEGGQLGF
TRBD1	TRBJ1-4	TRBV6-5	NA	TGTGCCAGCAGTTGGACAGGGGGAATGGCTAATGAAAAACTGTTTTTT	CASSWTGGMANEKLFF
NA	TRBJ1-1	TRBV19	NA	TGTGCCAGTAGTTCCCCAGGGTCCCCCGTGAACACTGAAGCTTTCTTT	CASSSPGSPVNTEAFF
TRBD1	TRBJ1-1	TRBV6-5	NA	TGTGCCAGCACTCTGGGACAGACGAACACTGAAGCTTTCTTT	CASTLGQTNTEAFF
TRBD1	TRBJ2-7	TRBV29-1	NA	TGCAGCGTTGAAGATCCGGGACAGTCTTACGAGCAGTACTTC	CSVEDPGQSYEQYF
TRBD1	TRBJ1-5	TRBV7-8	NA	TGTGCCAGCAGCTTCACTGAAGACAGGGGGCGAGGACAGCCCCAGCATTTT	CASSFTEDRGRGQPQHF
TRBD1	TRBJ2-3	TRBV9	NA	TGTGCCAGCAGCGGAGGACAGGGGACAGATACGCAGTATTTT	CASSGGQGTDTQYF
NA	TRBJ2-2	TRBV27	NA	TGTGCCAGCAGTTCCCAGGTTGGTCCCGGGGAGCTGTTTTTT	CASSSQVGPGELFF
NA	TRBJ1-2	TRBV29-1	NA	TGCAGCGTTGGTTACAACGGGAACAACTATGGCTACACCTTC	CSVGYNGNNYGYTF
NA	TRBJ1-1	TRBV28	NA	TGTGCCAGCAGCCCCCCCCTAATGCGGCAGAACACTGAAGCTTTCTTT	CASSPPLMRQNTEAFF
TRBD1	TRBJ1-5	TRBV6-2/TRBV6-3	NA	TGTGCCAGCAGTTACTCGAGGACAGGGAAACAGCCCCAGCATTTT	CASSYSRTGKQPQHF
NA	TRBJ2-4	TRBV21-1	NA	TGTGCCAGCAGCCACCGGGACTCAGCCAAAAACATTCAGTACTTC	CASSHRDSAKNIQYF
TRBD1	TRBJ1-3	TRBV7-2	few	TGTGCCAGCAGCCGCGACGGGACAGGGAGTAGGAACACCATATATTTT	CASSRDGTGSRNTIYF
NA	TRBJ2-7	TRBV6-2/TRBV6-3	NA	TGTGCCAGCAGCGAGCTTCCGGTCGAGCAGTACTTC	CASSELPVEQYF
TRBD1	TRBJ1-5	TRBV6-2/TRBV6-3	few	TGTGCCAGCAGCCAAGACAGGGACTCCCTTCAGCCCCAGCATTTT	CASSQDRDSLQPQHF
NA	TRBJ1-6	TRBV27	NA	TGTGCCAGCACTTCTAGGTTGGAGGGAGGTTCACCCCTCCACTTT	CASTSRLEGGSPLHF
NA	TRBJ2-2	TRBV7-9	once	TGTGCCAGCAGCTTGCAGGGTTTCACCGGGGAGCTGTTTTTT	CASSLQGFTGELFF
NA	TRBJ1-3	TRBV6-5	NA	TGTGCCAGCAGTTACGCGATAGCATCTGGAAACACCATATATTTT	CASSYAIASGNTIYF
NA	TRBJ1-2	TRBV27	NA	TGTGCCAGCAGTTTATTCTCGGGGGGGGGCCACTATGGCTACACCTTC	CASSLFSGGGHYGYTF
TRBD1	TRBJ1-2	TRBV28	NA	TGTGCCAGCAGTTTACTAGGGACAGGGGATTATGGCTACACCTTC	CASSLLGTGDYGYTF
NA	TRBJ2-4	TRBV28	NA	TGTGCCAGCAGTTTTCGCGAGGGTATAGCCAAAAACATTCAGTACTTC	CASSFREGIAKNIQYF
NA	TRBJ2-7	TRBV25-1	NA	TGTGCCAGCAGCGTCGGTGATAGCGGAAATTACGAGCAGTACTTC	CASSVGDSGNYEQYF
NA	TRBJ1-2	TRBV19	NA	TGTGCTCCGACGGACAGTCCAAGACTTTATGGCTACACCTTC	CAPTDSPRLYGYTF
NA	TRBJ2-2	TRBV11-2	NA	TGTGCCAGCAGCCTTAGCTATCTGGCCGGGGAGCTGTTTTTT	CASSLSYLAGELFF
NA	TRBJ1-1	TRBV19	few	TGTGCCAGTAAACAGGGAGTGTCTGAAGCTTTCTTT	CASKQGVSEAFF
TRBD2	TRBJ2-1	TRBV7-6	NA	TGTGCCAGCAGCTTAACGGGAGGGCCCGGGAATGAGCAGTTCTTC	CASSLTGGPGNEQFF
TRBD1	TRBJ1-3	TRBV6-9	NA	TGTGCCAGCAGTTATTCTAGGACGGGACAGGGGGCCCAAGGATCAGGAAACACCATATATTTT	CASSYSRTGQGAQGSGNTIYF
NA	TRBJ1-2	TRBV19	NA	TGTGCCAGTAGTATTAGGGGACTCTACGACGGCTACACCTTC	CASSIRGLYDGYTF
TRBD1	TRBJ2-2	TRBV29-1	once	TGCAGCGTTACAGGGGGCTTGAACACCGGGGAGCTGTTTTTT	CSVTGGLNTGELFF
NA	TRBJ2-1	TRBV7-9	once	TGTGCCAGCAGCTTAGGAGGATCCAGGGACAATGAGCAGTTCTTC	CASSLGGSRDNEQFF
TRBD2	TRBJ2-1	TRBV27	NA	TGTGCCAGCAGTTATCGGGGACTATCTACTGAGGTGCTGTTCTTC	CASSYRGLSTEVLFF
NA	TRBJ1-3	TRBV28	NA	TGTGCCAGCAGACGGGGGATTGCCGGAAACACCATATATTTT	CASRRGIAGNTIYF
TRBD2	TRBJ2-2	TRBV9	NA	TGTGCCAGCAGCGCTACCGGGACTAGCGGGTCAAGGGAGCTGTTTTTT	CASSATGTSGSRELFF
NA	TRBJ2-7	TRBV4-1	NA	TGCGCCAGCAGCCAAGCCAGGGCCTACGAGCAGTACTTC	CASSQARAYEQYF
TRBD1	TRBJ1-5	TRBV28	NA	TGTGCCAGCAGCCGCCGGGACAGGGAAGGTCCCCAGCATTTT	CASSRRDREGPQHF
NA	TRBJ1-1	TRBV19	NA	TGTGCCAGTAGTATAGAAGGGACTTTGATGAACACTGAAGCTTTCTTT	CASSIEGTLMNTEAFF
TRBD1	TRBJ2-7	TRBV24-1	NA	TGTGCCACCAGTGATCGGCGGGACAGGGGTGACGAGCAGTACTTC	CATSDRRDRGDEQYF